What follows are 12 T cell receptor beta chains derived from one specimen sequenced in a study of T-cell reconstitution after alpha-beta-depleted transplantation in children. Unique molecular identifiers featured in how the TCRbeta library was prepared. From the PCR reads, TCRdb called clonotypes with MiXCR, one entry per CDR3 protein. The data hold around 400,000 distinct CDR3 sequences, with roughly 10% observed a single time. This specimen consisted of PBMCs from the stem cell graft donor, obtained from the stem cell graft. These TCRs come from a human donor who donated a stem cell graft to a child with acute myeloid leukemia.

In this sample, this clonotype turned up a few times. This chain joins TRBV29-1 and TRBJ1-2; 7 positions match TRBD1. The trim removed 6 bases at V and 0 bases at J, leaving 22 bases unmatched. The CDR3 is 19 residues long. Germline lookup yields CDR1 SQVTM and CDR2 ANQGSEA. The CDR3 DNA reads as TGCAGCGTGGCCCATTCCGGAGGGGGCAGGGGTATATCTAACTATGGCTACACCTTC. It encodes CSVAHSGGGRGISNYGYTF.

This clonotype was detected a few times. The chain couples TRBV20-1 to TRBJ2-5, with a weak D call TRBD1 (7 bases). Germline V gene data show CDR1 as DFQATT and CDR2 as SNEGSKA (reference sequence). The ends were cut back, 7 bases at V and 5 bases at J, with 17 bases in the middle. The CDR3 loop spans 13 amino acids. The CDR3 DNA reads TGCAGTGGATGCGGGACAGTTGGGGAGACCCAGTACTTC. Encoded protein: CSGCGTVGETQYF.

This clonotype was seen more than once but under ten times. In DNA form, the CDR3 reads TGTGCCACACATCGGGACAGGGTTCAGCCCCAGCATTTT. Its translation: CATHRDRVQPQHF. The chain recombines TRBV6-2 or TRBV6-3 with TRBJ1-5; 9 bases match TRBD1. Germline V lookup: CDR1 MNHEY, CDR2 SVGEGT. With V trimmed by 10 bases and J by 6 bases, 7 bases remained unmatched. The CDR3 consists of 13 residues.

This clonotype was recorded a few times. CDR3 coding DNA: TGCAGTGCTAGGGAGGACAACTATCAGCCCCAGCATTTT. It codes for CSAREDNYQPQHF. This chain links TRBV20-1 with TRBJ1-5; possible D gene TRBD1, 5 bases. The CDR3 runs 13 residues. Trimming took 3 bases from V and 5 from J, leaving 11 bases between them. Germline CDR1 and CDR2: DFQATT and SNEGSKA (reference sequence).

This chain connects TRBV29-1 to TRBJ1-2; perhaps TRBD1 as D (5 bases). The CDR3 has 11 residues. Trimming left V 7 bases short and J 8 bases short, with 14 bases between. Germline V gene lookup returns CDR1 SQVTM and CDR2 ANQGSEA. This chain's CDR3 is CSALWGLGYTF. The CDR3 region has the DNA TGCAGCGCACTTTGGGGCTTAGGCTACACCTTC.

This clonotype was seen at least ten times. The rearrangement links TRBV10-3 to TRBJ1-5; tentatively, D is TRBD1 (6 bases). Germline V gene data show CDR1 as ENHRY and CDR2 as SYGVKD. With 8 bases removed from V and 6 bases from J, the gap between germline ends came to 11 bases. There are 12 residues in the CDR3. The DNA for the CDR3 is TGTGCCATCGCGGAAGGGGGTCAGCCCCAGCATTTT. It encodes CAIAEGGQPQHF.

This clonotype has only a few counts. V gene TRBV10-3 combines with J gene TRBJ2-5; D uncertain. This CDR3 comprises 11 residues. Per germline, CDR1 ENHRY and CDR2 SYGVKD. Trimming stripped 0 bases from V and 5 bases from J, with 1 base between. Written as DNA, the CDR3 is TGTGCCATCAGTGAGTCGGAGACCCAGTACTTC. Residues: CAISESETQYF.

This clonotype appeared many times. CDR3 DNA: TGCGCCAGCAACGGCGGGACGGGTAACACCGGGGAGCTGTTTTTT. Its protein product is CASNGGTGNTGELFF. The genes are TRBV5-1 and TRBJ2-2, with a tentative D call TRBD2 (6 bases). Trimming left V 6 bases short and J 2 bases short, with 14 bases between. The CDR3 has 15 amino acids. Germline V gives CDR1 SGHRS, CDR2 YFSETQ.

This clonotype has more than one count but fewer than ten. The CDR3 DNA reads TGTGCCACCAGTGATCCGACTAGCGGGGGTACCGGGGAGCTGTTTTTT. Its protein is CATSDPTSGGTGELFF. This chain connects TRBV24-1 to TRBJ2-2; 12 nucleotides align to TRBD2. V dropped 3 bases and J dropped 5; count of bases not matched to a gene: 3. CDR3 length: 16 amino acids. Germline V gives CDR1 KGHDR, CDR2 SFDVKD.

The chain employs TRBV7-2 and TRBJ2-4; 7 nucleotides match TRBD1. CDR3 length: 16 residues. The germline V gene encodes CDR1 SGHTA and CDR2 FQGNSA. The junction had 4 bases not matched to a gene; V was cut back by 2 bases and J by 0 bases. The CDR3 reads CASSLTGTVAKNIQYF. CDR3 coding DNA: TGTGCCAGCAGCTTAACAGGGACAGTAGCCAAAAACATTCAGTACTTC.

This clonotype was observed a handful of times. V usage is TRBV6-5 and J usage is TRBJ2-2; TRBD1 matches 8 bases. Germline CDR1 and CDR2: MNHEY and SVGAGI. There are 15 residues in the CDR3. The junction had 4 bases not matched to a gene; V was cut back by 0 bases and J by 7 bases. The chain's CDR3 is CASSYSDRGVGELFF. For the CDR3, the DNA is TGTGCCAGCAGTTACTCAGACAGGGGAGTCGGGGAGCTGTTTTTT.

This clonotype was seen many times. This sequence joins TRBV29-1 and TRBJ2-2, with D unclear. Germline lookup yields CDR1 SQVTM and CDR2 ANQGSEA. Trimming removed 6 bases at V and 0 bases at J, with 11 bases between. The CDR3 has 14 amino acids. The DNA for the CDR3 is TGCAGCGTGGTAGACACTTCGAACACCGGGGAGCTGTTTTTT. Amino acid sequence: CSVVDTSNTGELFF.